The clone carrying this T cell receptor beta chain was seen more than once but under ten times. Its antigen is unknown. The sample belongs to a study of CD8 T cells in Susac syndrome. The authors reverse transcribed 0.5 to 1 ug RNA with random hexamers. By means of immunoSEQ multiplex PCR, TCR beta CDR3 spanning 54 Vbeta and 13 Jbeta underwent amplification. TCRdb re-derived calls from the immunoSEQ multiplex PCR reads in MiXCR, one entry per CDR3 protein. This table has around 160,000 distinct CDR3 sequences, 94% appearing once. The CDR3 has 13 residues. CDR1 and CDR2 (germline): MNHEY, SVGEGT. Trimming stripped 5 bases from V and 1 base from J, with 3 bases between. From blood CD8+ and CD4+ T cells, TCR beta sequences were generated. Stable or active relapsing-remitting multiple sclerosis, untreated and meeting revised McDonald criteria, defined the controls. General observations from the study: The relatively small number of individuals in the TCR sequencing and HLA analysis was acknowledged by the study.

The material sequenced was CD4+ T cells from PBMCs. This receptor was identified in a human donor with multiple sclerosis. The chain has TRBV6-2 or TRBV6-3 and TRBJ2-6, with D uncertain. The DNA for the CDR3 is TGTGCCAGCAGTAGGTCTGGGGCCAACGTCCTGACTTTC. It yields the protein CASSRSGANVLTF.